The 3 T cell receptor beta chains given below trace back to one sample, sequenced in a study of cytomegalovirus exposure and HLA in healthy donors. The PCR was carried out with 60 Vbeta primers and 13 Jbeta primers. TCRdb keeps only in-frame clones here, not all; method: immunoSEQ multiplex PCR. In the table there are about 150,000 clones, roughly 74% of which are singletons. What was sequenced was PBMCs. The origin of the receptors is a man aged 18 to 35 in good health and CMV-seronegative.

The chain carries TRBV19 and TRBJ2-1; tentatively, D is TRBD1 (7 bases). Germline loops: CDR1 LNHDA, CDR2 SQIVND (reference sequence). The CDR3 extends over 17 amino acids. The ends were cut back, 2 bases at V and 4 bases at J, with 18 bases in the middle. CDR3 protein: CASSITRRRGLYNEQFF. DNA of the CDR3: TGTGCCAGTAGTATAACGAGGAGGAGGGGGCTATACAATGAGCAGTTCTTC.

The chain recombines TRBV15 with TRBJ1-1; maybe TRBD1 (5 bases). The CDR3 contains 15 residues. The germline CDR1 and CDR2 sequences are LNHNV and YYDKDF (reference sequence). V lost 1 base and J lost 1, with 10 bases in between. The CDR3: CATSRVQQGNTEAFF. The DNA of the CDR3 is TGTGCCACCAGCAGAGTTCAGCAGGGGAACACTGAAGCTTTCTTT.

This clone has a single count. V gene TRBV30 combines with J gene TRBJ2-5; D possibly corresponds to TRBD2 (6 bases). The germline V gene has CDR1 GTSNPN and CDR2 SVGIG (reference sequence). V lost 2 bases to trimming and J lost 10 bases, with 17 bases between them. This CDR3 contains 13 residues. The DNA of the CDR3 is TGTGCCTGGAGTTGGGGTAGCGGTGGTAGCCAGTACTTC. It encodes CAWSWGSGGSQYF.